This T cell receptor beta chain stems from a study of early T cells in non-severe SARS-CoV-2 infection. TCRdb itself ran the 5' RACE reads through MiXCR, one entry per CDR3 protein. The sample consists of approximately 74,000 distinct CDR3 sequences, more than 13% of them appearing once. Sequenced sample: whole blood. The sequence derives from an adult who was a healthcare worker with PCR-confirmed SARS-CoV-2 infection or an uninfected control (not recorded which).

In DNA, the CDR3 is TGTGCCAGCAGCTCAACGACAGGGTCAACTGAAGCTTTCTTT. This sequence encodes CASSSTTGSTEAFF. This chain links TRBV11-2 with TRBJ1-1; TRBD1 agrees at 7 bases. Trimming took 4 bases from V and 5 from J; bases not matched to a gene: 7. The CDR3 is 14 amino acids. In germline, CDR1 is SGHAT, CDR2 FQNNGV.